The 6 T cell receptor beta chains in this list originate from one sample, sequenced in a study of blood T cells in healthy people across ages. Next came a second PCR, run for about 7 to 11 cycles, which used a sample-barcoded 5' primer along with a J-beta primer mix. Each CDR3 protein is one row after TCRdb ran MiXCR on the 5' RACE reads. The sample holds about 730,000 distinct CDR3 sequences, around 40% seen once. Sample: blood. These receptors originate from a woman aged 55-69 years in good health.

This chain joins TRBV4-3 and TRBJ2-3; TRBD2 matches 10 bases. The V and J ends lost 3 bases and 5 bases, in that order; junction bases with no gene match: 5. Germline lookup yields CDR1 LGHNA and CDR2 YSLEER. The CDR3 is 15 amino acids. In DNA form, the CDR3 reads TGCGCCAGCAGCCAGGCTAGCGGGAGTGGAGATACGCAGTATTTT. Its protein product is CASSQASGSGDTQYF.

The chain employs TRBV18 and TRBJ2-4; D perhaps matches TRBD2 (5 bases). The J call may be in error: the DNA end matches TRBJ2-7 better. Germline loops: CDR1 KGHSH, CDR2 LQKENI. The CDR3 spans 13 residues. The CDR3 sequence is CASSRREGDEQYF. The CDR3 DNA follows: TGTGCCAGCTCACGTCGTGAGGGCGACGAGCAGTACTTC.

This clonotype occurred a few times. The chain recombines TRBV6-6 with TRBJ1-4, with a possible D match to TRBD1 (5 bases). The V end was cut by 0 bases, the J end by 7 bases, with 12 bases between. CDR1 is MNHNY and CDR2 is SVGAGI in the germline V gene (reference sequence). The CDR3 runs to 15 residues. In nucleotides, the CDR3 is TGTGCCAGCAGTTACTCGGCAGGGTCTAGTGAAAAACTGTTTTTT. This translates into CASSYSAGSSEKLFF.

This chain links TRBV19 with TRBJ2-3, with 7 bases lining up with TRBD1. CDR3 length: 16 residues. Germline CDR1 and CDR2: LNHDA and SQIVND (reference sequence). V shed 5 bases and J 0 bases; nucleotides not matched to a gene: 8. Here the CDR3 reads CASSPDRQGSTDTQYF. The CDR3 bases are TGTGCCAGTAGTCCCGACCGACAGGGCAGCACAGATACGCAGTATTTT.

The gene calls are TRBV7-8 and TRBJ2-7, with a tentative D call TRBD2 (5 bases). The length of the CDR3 is 15 residues. V lost 6 bases and J lost 7, with 22 bases in between. Germline CDR1 reads SGHVS; CDR2 reads FQNEAQ. The DNA of the CDR3 is TGTGCCAGCAGGGAAGCGGAGAGCTCCTACAATGAGCAGTACTTC. Residues: CASREAESSYNEQYF. The variable domain in full, with the rest retrieved from reference TRBV7-8 and TRBJ2-7, is GAGVSQSPRYKVAKRGQDVALRCDPISGHVSLFWYQQALGQGPEFLTYFQNEAQLDKSGLPSDRFFAERPEGSVSTLKIQRTQQEDSAVYLCASREAESSYNEQYFGPGTRLTVT.

V and J are TRBV6-6 and TRBJ1-1; no clear D gene. The CDR3 runs 13 residues. The V gene's germline CDR1 is MNHNY and CDR2 SVGAGI (reference sequence). V was pared by 0 bases and J by 8 bases, with 10 bases between. The CDR3 spells CASSYSYLPEAFF. CDR3 DNA: TGTGCCAGCAGTTACTCATACCTCCCAGAAGCTTTCTTT.